This is a list of T cell receptor beta chains from one sample in a study of blood T cell repertoires in COVID-19. Clones were sequenced by immunoSEQ multiplex PCR, and TCRdb holds only the in-frame ones, with some missing. The sample has roughly 250,000 clones, around 87% seen once; the top ten hold 1.5% to 2%. The sample consisted of PBMCs or T cells enriched from blood (not recorded which). These receptors originate from a woman between 50 and 59 years old who had recovered from COVID-19. Both conserved end residues are part of each CDR3. The D gene is left open where the match is weak. Some rows mark clone size as missing; the rest say once, few, many or name a class of expanded clone.

v_gene	abundance	j_gene	len	d_gene	CDR3nt	CDR3aa
TRBV28	.	TRBJ1-2	15	TRBD1	TGTGCCAGCAGTTCCACATCGACAGGGGGCCGGGGCTACACCTTC	CASSSTSTGGRGYTF
TRBV24-1	.	TRBJ1-1	13	.	TGTGCCACCAGTGATTGGGTCGGGACTGAAGCTTTCTTT	CATSDWVGTEAFF
TRBV5-6	.	TRBJ1-5	16	.	TGTGCCAGCAGCTACGCGCGGGGAGGGAGCAATCAGCCCCAGCATTTT	CASSYARGGSNQPQHF
TRBV3-1/TRBV3-2	.	TRBJ2-5	16	.	TGTGCCAGCAGCCAAGATCCGGCCAGCTTTACGGGGACCCAGTACTTC	CASSQDPASFTGTQYF
TRBV6-5	.	TRBJ2-1	15	TRBD2	TGTGCCAGCAGGAAAGCTAGCGGCTCCTACAATGAGCAGTTCTTC	CASRKASGSYNEQFF
TRBV5-1	.	TRBJ2-3	16	.	TGCGCCAGCAGCTTGGGGCAGGCTAGGGGTCGAGGTACGCAGTATTTT	CASSLGQARGRGTQYF
TRBV15	.	TRBJ1-1	15	TRBD1	TGTGCCACCAGCAGAGGCGGGACAGTTCTTCTTGAAGCTTTCTTT	CATSRGGTVLLEAFF
TRBV2	.	TRBJ1-2	13	.	TGTGCCAGCAGTACCGGGACTTCACTCGGCTACACCTTC	CASSTGTSLGYTF
TRBV5-1	.	TRBJ1-6	18	TRBD1	TGCGCCAGCAGCTTGGTGACAGGGGGATCCTTTTTTAATTCACCCCTCCACTTT	CASSLVTGGSFFNSPLHF
TRBV25-1	.	TRBJ2-1	14	TRBD2	TGTGCCAGCAGTAGCGGGACTAGCAGCAATGAGCAGTTCTTC	CASSSGTSSNEQFF
TRBV29-1	.	TRBJ1-1	13	TRBD1	TGCAGCGTGGACAGGGGAGGGGGTACTGAAGCTTTCTTT	CSVDRGGGTEAFF
TRBV27	.	TRBJ1-5	13	.	TGTGCCAGCAGGGGGAGGGACCGTCAGCCCCAGCATTTT	CASRGRDRQPQHF
TRBV29-1	.	TRBJ2-5	12	TRBD1	TGCAGCGGAAAGACAGGGCCTGAGACCCAGTACTTC	CSGKTGPETQYF
TRBV2	.	TRBJ1-1	12	.	TGTGCCGGCAGATCCATGAACACTGAAGCTTTCTTT	CAGRSMNTEAFF
TRBV7-9	.	TRBJ1-2	15	.	TGTGCCAGCAGCCCCCGACAGCTATCCATCAAGGGCTACACCTTC	CASSPRQLSIKGYTF
TRBV10-3	.	TRBJ1-1	13	.	TGTGCCATCAGTGCCCACGCAGACACTGAAGCTTTCTTT	CAISAHADTEAFF
TRBV23-1	.	TRBJ1-2	18	.	TGCGCCAGCAGTCAATTCTTGGACAGAGGTCGTCCTTCCTATGGCTACACCTTC	CASSQFLDRGRPSYGYTF
TRBV5-1	.	TRBJ2-7	14	TRBD2	TGCGCCAGCAGCCCCAGCGGGTCGGGAGGCGAGCAGTACTTC	CASSPSGSGGEQYF
TRBV4-1	.	TRBJ1-2	15	.	TGCGCCAGCAGCCAAGATTCAGACCCTAGGTACGGCTACACCTTC	CASSQDSDPRYGYTF
TRBV2	.	TRBJ1-4	15	TRBD1	TGTGCCAGCAGCACGACAGGGGGGACTAATGAAAAACTGTTTTTT	CASSTTGGTNEKLFF
TRBV2	once	TRBJ2-1	14	TRBD2	TGTGCCAGCAGTCAGTCTAGCGGGACTGGTGAGCAGTTCTTC	CASSQSSGTGEQFF
TRBV25-1	.	TRBJ2-6	15	.	TGTGCCAGCAGTGATCTCTACTCTGGGGCCAACGTCCTGACTTTC	CASSDLYSGANVLTF
TRBV27	.	TRBJ1-4	15	.	TGTGCCAGCAGTTCGTGGGGGGAAGGGAATGAAAAACTGTTTTTT	CASSSWGEGNEKLFF
TRBV6-1	.	TRBJ2-2	18	TRBD1	TGTGCCAGCAGTGAAAACCAGGGGGTGTTCGCGAACACCGGGGAGCTGTTTTTT	CASSENQGVFANTGELFF
TRBV19	.	TRBJ2-3	15	TRBD2	TGTGCCAGTGAGAGAGCGGGAGGCAGGGCAGATACGCAGTATTTT	CASERAGGRADTQYF
TRBV3-1/TRBV3-2	.	TRBJ2-7	21	TRBD2	TGTGCCAGCAGCCGCCAGGCCTTAAGAGGACTAGCGGGATTTAGCTCCTACGAGCAGTACTTC	CASSRQALRGLAGFSSYEQYF
TRBV5-1	few	TRBJ1-1	16	.	TGCGCCAGCAGCTTGGCCTCGTCTTGGGCGGGCACTGAAGCTTTCTTT	CASSLASSWAGTEAFF
TRBV6-5	.	TRBJ1-2	15	.	TGTGCCAGCACCCGGTCCACAGGAGCTAACTATGGCTACACCTTC	CASTRSTGANYGYTF
TRBV28	.	TRBJ1-4	15	.	TGTGCCAGCAGTCCTCTGAAAGGGAGCGGTGAAAAACTGTTTTTT	CASSPLKGSGEKLFF
TRBV4-2	.	TRBJ1-4	17	TRBD1	TGTGCCAGCAGCCAACTTACTCCACAGGGGGCAGAAGAAAAACTGTTTTTT	CASSQLTPQGAEEKLFF
TRBV2	.	TRBJ1-4	17	.	TGTGCCAGCAGTGAATCGTCGGTCCCCGCAACTAATGAAAAACTGTTTTTT	CASSESSVPATNEKLFF
TRBV6-1	once	TRBJ1-4	12	TRBD1	TGTGCCAGCAAGACAGGGCGAGAAAAACTGTTTTTT	CASKTGREKLFF
TRBV10-3	once	TRBJ2-2	14	TRBD1	TGTGCCATCAGGACAGGGGGTACGACCGGGGAGCTGTTTTTT	CAIRTGGTTGELFF
TRBV27	.	TRBJ2-7	15	TRBD1	TGTGCCAGCAGTTTAGGGACAGTGAAAACCTACGAGCAGTACTTC	CASSLGTVKTYEQYF
TRBV28	.	TRBJ2-7	15	TRBD1	TGTGCCAGCAGTTCTACAGGGGGCGCGTACTTGGGGCAGTACTTC	CASSSTGGAYLGQYF
TRBV29-1	.	TRBJ2-1	14	TRBD2	TGCAGCGTTGTGGCTAGCGGGAGTTTCAATGAGCAGTTCTTC	CSVVASGSFNEQFF
TRBV4-3	few	TRBJ2-1	16	TRBD2	TGCGCCAGCAGCCAGGGGACTAGCGGAGTCTACAATGAGCAGTTCTTC	CASSQGTSGVYNEQFF
TRBV5-8	once	TRBJ1-1	15	TRBD1	TGTGCCAGCAGCTTGGGACAGGGGTGGAACACTGAAGCTTTCTTT	CASSLGQGWNTEAFF
TRBV11-2	.	TRBJ1-4	15	TRBD1	TGTGCCAGCAGCGACCCACAGGGGATTAATGAAAAACTGTTTTTT	CASSDPQGINEKLFF
TRBV7-3	.	TRBJ2-1	17	TRBD2	TGTGCCAGCAGCCCCTCTAGCGGGGCAGGTATATACAATGAGCAGTTCTTC	CASSPSSGAGIYNEQFF
TRBV19	once	TRBJ1-2	16	.	TGTGCCAGTAGTATGTCCCGGGACACACGAGGCTATGGCTACACCTTC	CASSMSRDTRGYGYTF
TRBV5-1	.	TRBJ2-5	15	TRBD1	TGCGCCAGCAGCTTTGGGACAGGGGGCGAAGAGACCCAGTACTTC	CASSFGTGGEETQYF
TRBV4-1	.	TRBJ1-1	14	TRBD1	TGCGCCAGCAGCCACGAAGACAGGGGCACTGAAGCTTTCTTT	CASSHEDRGTEAFF
TRBV7-9	.	TRBJ1-2	16	TRBD1	TGTGCCAGCAGCTTGGAGGGGTCCGGGACAGTCTATGGCTACACCTTC	CASSLEGSGTVYGYTF
TRBV5-1	.	TRBJ2-7	20	TRBD1	TGCGCCAGCAGCTTGGCCGAGAGGGGGCGAAGACAAACAGGCTCCTACGAGCAGTACTTC	CASSLAERGRRQTGSYEQYF
TRBV29-1	.	TRBJ2-1	15	.	TGCAGCGTTGAAGATCAAGGGGGTAGCTACAATGAGCAGTTCTTC	CSVEDQGGSYNEQFF